These 20 T cell receptor beta chains were all obtained from the same sample, sequenced in a study of shared clonotypes between healthy human individuals. Sequencing used immunoSEQ multiplex PCR; TCRdb keeps in-frame clones, though not all of them. The sample shows around 2.5 million clones, approximately 93% of them seen only once. The sample was naive CD4+ T cells from PBMCs. Subset defined: CD45RA+ positively selected. These receptors all come from a man aged 18-30 years in good health. Some clones in this sample may be carry-over from other donors' samples.

The chain links TRBV7-2 to TRBJ1-3, with a tentative D call TRBD1 (5 bases). Germline loops: CDR1 SGHTA, CDR2 FQGNSA. The CDR3 consists of 16 residues. With 5 bases removed from V and 3 bases from J, the gap between germline ends came to 17 bases. CDR3: CASSPGRGLGGNTIYF. CDR3 sequence (DNA): TGTGCCAGCAGCCCAGGGCGGGGTTTAGGTGGAAACACCATATATTTT.

This rearrangement joins TRBV28 to TRBJ2-7, with TRBD2 matching 15 bases. With 6 bases clipped from V and 3 bases from J, the junction kept 6 bases outside the gene matches. From germline, CDR1 is MDHEN and CDR2 SYDVKM. The CDR3 runs 16 residues. CDR3 protein: CASRFGTSGRFYEQYF. The CDR3 DNA sequence: TGTGCCAGCAGATTCGGGACTAGCGGGAGGTTCTACGAGCAGTACTTC.

CDR3 nucleotide sequence: TGTGCCAGCCGGGACGACGAAGAGACCCAGTACTTC. Residues: CASRDDEETQYF. V is TRBV10-3 and J is TRBJ2-5; D could derive from TRBD1 or TRBD2 (5 bases each). The germline V and J ends were trimmed by 10 bases and 3 bases, with 12 bases remaining between them. The CDR3 covers 12 residues. Germline V gene sequence: CDR1 ENHRY, CDR2 SYGVKD.

This clone was seen only once. This chain's CDR3 is CASSPRGQRSYNEQFF. The CDR3 coding sequence is TGTGCCAGCAGTCCCCGGGGGCAGCGCTCCTACAATGAGCAGTTCTTC. V gene TRBV28 combines with J gene TRBJ2-1; either TRBD1 or TRBD2 may fit D (6 bases each). Trimming pared 5 bases from V and 0 bases from J, leaving 14 bases between. The CDR3 length is 16 residues. CDR1 and CDR2 from the germline V gene are MDHEN and SYDVKM.

Turning to this clone: This same CDR3 is encoded by further DNA sequences in the sample. The V call is TRBV9, the J call TRBJ2-5; 9 bases agree with TRBD2. Germline V CDR1 and CDR2: SGDLS, YYNGEE. Trimming at V came to 3 bases and at J to 2 bases, leaving 2 bases not matched to a gene. The CDR3 totals 14 residues. CDR3 in DNA: TGTGCCAGCAGCGCGGCGGGAGGGCAAGAGACCCAGTACTTC. Amino acids: CASSAAGGQETQYF.

This clone was seen just once. The CDR3 reads CASSVRTALYGYTF. The CDR3 region has the DNA TGTGCCAGCAGTGTACGGACGGCTCTCTATGGCTACACCTTC. This chain connects TRBV6-1 to TRBJ1-2; D remains unclear. The CDR3 sequence is 14 residues long. The ends were cut back, 4 bases at V and 4 bases at J, with 13 bases in the middle. Germline CDR1 MNHNS, CDR2 SASEGT.

This clone was observed a handful of times. The chain employs TRBV5-6 and TRBJ1-1, with no clear D. V was clipped by 0 bases and J by 0 bases, with 9 bases between them. Germline CDR1 SGHDT, CDR2 YYEEEE. The length of the CDR3 is 15 residues. CDR3 loop: CASSLDGIMNTEAFF. For the CDR3, the DNA is TGTGCCAGCAGCTTGGATGGGATCATGAACACTGAAGCTTTCTTT. Using reference TRBV5-6 and TRBJ1-1 for the parts outside the CDR3, the full variable domain is DAGVTQSPTHLIKTRGQQVTLRCSPKSGHDTVSWYQQALGQGPQFIFQYYEEEERQRGNFPDRFSGHQFPNYSSELNVNALLLGDSALYLCASSLDGIMNTEAFFGQGTRLTVV.

The rearrangement joins TRBV5-1 to TRBJ2-7, with 9 nucleotides matching TRBD2. Germline assignment: CDR1 SGHRS and CDR2 YFSETQ. The length of the CDR3 is 14 residues. V shed 4 bases, J shed 6 bases, and the junction held 8 bases outside the gene matches. CDR3 protein: CASSNSGSFREQYF. The DNA for the CDR3 is TGCGCCAGCAGCAATAGCGGGAGTTTTCGCGAGCAGTACTTC.

The J gene is TRBJ2-1, the V gene TRBV11-2; D remains ambiguous. The CDR3 covers 14 residues. Trimming removed 2 bases from V and 7 bases from J, with 12 bases in between. CDR1 and CDR2 from the germline V gene are SGHAT and FQNNGV. In DNA, the CDR3 is TGTGCCAGCAGCTTATTAGCCGGGTGGAATGAGCAGTTCTTC. It is translated as CASSLLAGWNEQFF.

The gene calls are TRBV7-8 and TRBJ1-1; D ambiguous. This CDR3 has 14 residues. V lost 5 bases and J lost 5, with 15 bases in between. Germline V gene sequence: CDR1 SGHVS, CDR2 FQNEAQ. The CDR3 DNA reads TGTGCCAGCAGCACCCCTCAGCTAGGAACTGAAGCTTTCTTT. It yields the protein CASSTPQLGTEAFF.

The genes are TRBV15 and TRBJ2-7; D is ambiguous. Trimming took off 3 bases at V and 4 bases at J, with 7 bases between the two ends. The CDR3 runs 12 residues. Germline assignment: CDR1 LNHNV and CDR2 YYDKDF (reference sequence). This chain's CDR3 is CATSRTQYEQYF. In DNA form, the CDR3 reads TGTGCCACCAGCAGGACTCAGTACGAGCAGTACTTC.

Worth noting for this clone: The same CDR3 is also encoded by other DNA sequences in this sample. The CDR3 DNA is TGTGCCAGCAGCGTAGCGAGCGGGAGGAGCTACAATGAGCAGTTCTTC. Translated, it gives CASSVASGRSYNEQFF. The chain is built from TRBV9 and TRBJ2-1; 9 bases map to TRBD2. The trim removed 0 bases at V and 3 bases at J, leaving 4 bases unmatched. The V gene's germline CDR1 is SGDLS and CDR2 YYNGEE. CDR3 length: 16 amino acids.

This chain connects TRBV27 to TRBJ1-2; D might be TRBD1 (6 bases). Germline CDR1 and CDR2: MNHEY and SMNVEV (reference sequence). There are 14 residues in the CDR3. V lost 1 base, J lost 2 bases, and 8 bases lay in between. CDR3 DNA sequence: TGTGCCAGCAGTTTATGGGGGCGCAACTATGGCTACACCTTC. Its translation: CASSLWGRNYGYTF.

This clone was counted once. The rearrangement joins TRBV19 to TRBJ2-7; the D call may be TRBD1 or TRBD2 (5 bases each). This CDR3 region has 16 residues. Germline assignment: CDR1 LNHDA and CDR2 SQIVND (reference sequence). V was cut by 5 bases and J by 6 bases, with 23 bases left in between. CDR3 sequence reads: CASSPPGQQTPGEQYF. CDR3 DNA: TGTGCCAGTAGTCCCCCGGGGCAGCAAACCCCGGGCGAGCAGTACTTC.

The chain carries TRBV7-3 and TRBJ2-2, with D hard to call. Per germline, CDR1 SGHTA and CDR2 FQGTGA. The CDR3 contains 16 residues. The V end was cut by 2 bases, the J end by 5 bases, with 15 bases between. In DNA form, the CDR3 reads TGTGCCAGCAGCTTACTCCCCAGCGCGAGGACCGGGGAGCTGTTTTTT. It encodes CASSLLPSARTGELFF. Complete variable domain (other parts from reference TRBV7-3 and TRBJ2-2): GAGVSQTPSNKVTEKGKYVELRCDPISGHTALYWYRQSLGQGPEFLIYFQGTGAADDSGLPNDRFFAVRPEGSVSTLKIQRTERGDSAVYLCASSLLPSARTGELFFGEGSRLTVL.

The chain recombines TRBV7-3 with TRBJ1-1; 7 nucleotides align to TRBD1. V was pared by 9 bases and J by 3 bases, with 7 bases of the junction left unmatched. Germline CDR1 SGHTA, CDR2 FQGTGA. The CDR3 totals 13 residues. Here the CDR3 reads CASSTGPHTEAFF. For the CDR3, the DNA is TGTGCCAGTTCGACAGGGCCCCACACTGAAGCTTTCTTT.

Regarding this clone: Other DNA sequences in the sample encode the same CDR3. The J gene is TRBJ2-7, the V gene TRBV18; D gene unclear. The CDR3 is made up of 13 amino acids. V lost 3 bases and J 4 bases, leaving 10 bases between the germline ends. CDR1 is KGHSH, CDR2 LQKENI, per germline. The CDR3: CASSPGNLYEQYF. The CDR3 DNA reads TGTGCCAGCTCACCGGGGAACCTGTACGAGCAGTACTTC.

Of note for this clone: Other DNA sequences in the sample encode the same CDR3. The V gene is TRBV5-1, the J gene TRBJ2-5, with D tentatively TRBD2 (5 bases). V gave up 7 bases and J gave up 1 base, with 11 bases separating them. This CDR3 contains 13 residues. Germline-derived CDR1 and CDR2 are SGHRS and YFSETQ. CDR3 nucleotide sequence: TGCGCCAGCTCCCGAGGACTCCAAGAGACCCAGTACTTC. Translation gives CASSRGLQETQYF.

This sequence joins TRBV21-1 and TRBJ2-7; the table's D call, TRBD2, has no DNA check behind it. TRBV21-1 is annotated as a pseudogene. The CDR3 consists of 17 residues. CDR3 sequence (DNA): TGTGCCAGCAGCGCGGGAGGACTAGCGGGCACGGCCTACGAGCAGTACTTC. Amino acid sequence: CASSAGGLAGTAYEQYF.

CDR3 in DNA: TGTGCCAGCTCCAGCGACAAGTCCGTAGAGAGCTCTGGAAACACCATATATTTT. This sequence encodes CASSSDKSVESSGNTIYF. The gene calls are TRBV18 and TRBJ1-3, with unresolved D. V shed 6 bases and J shed 0 bases, with 21 bases lying between them. Per the germline V gene, CDR1 is KGHSH and CDR2 is LQKENI. CDR3 length equals 18 residues.